The rows below give T cell receptor beta chains drawn from one sample of a study of control samples from healthy donors and cancer patients. Generated by immunoSEQ multiplex PCR, the TCRdb table keeps only in-frame clones and is missing some. The data show roughly 450,000 clones, about 93% seen once. Sequences were obtained from PBMCs. Receptor source: a man aged 40-50 years with head and neck cancer. The CDR3 runs from the conserved cysteine through the conserved F or W. Fields, in order: J gene, clone size, V gene, D gene, CDR3 protein, CDR3 DNA. D genes are given only for firm matches. The listing skips clone size in some rows; elsewhere it reads once, few, many or a size class.

j_call: TRBJ2-7; clone_size: few; v_call: TRBV3-1/TRBV3-2; d_call: -; cdr3_aa: CASSQDSTGQGLHEQYF; cdr3_nt: TGTGCCAGCAGCCAAGATTCAACAGGGCAGGGACTACACGAGCAGTACTTC
j_call: TRBJ2-7; clone_size: -; v_call: TRBV6-2/TRBV6-3; d_call: TRBD2; cdr3_aa: CASSYPPGGPSEQYF; cdr3_nt: TGTGCCAGCAGTTACCCCCCGGGAGGCCCAAGCGAGCAGTACTTC
j_call: TRBJ1-2; clone_size: -; v_call: TRBV30; d_call: -; cdr3_aa: CAWSLWEYGYTF; cdr3_nt: TGTGCCTGGAGTTTGTGGGAGTATGGCTACACCTTC
j_call: TRBJ2-1; clone_size: once; v_call: TRBV27; d_call: -; cdr3_aa: CASSSDSSYNEQFF; cdr3_nt: TGTGCCAGCAGTTCCGACAGCTCCTACAATGAGCAGTTCTTC
j_call: TRBJ1-1; clone_size: -; v_call: TRBV10-1; d_call: -; cdr3_aa: CASSEVTDTEAFF; cdr3_nt: TGCGCCAGCAGTGAGGTAACGGACACTGAAGCTTTCTTT
j_call: TRBJ2-2; clone_size: -; v_call: TRBV4-3; d_call: TRBD1; cdr3_aa: CASSQEDREHRGAVF; cdr3_nt: TGCGCCAGCAGCCAAGAGGACAGGGAACACCGGGGAGCTGTTTTT
j_call: TRBJ1-2; clone_size: -; v_call: TRBV7-2; d_call: TRBD1; cdr3_aa: CASSLQGAHYGYTF; cdr3_nt: TGTGCCAGCAGCTTACAGGGGGCCCACTATGGCTACACCTTC
j_call: TRBJ1-5; clone_size: once; v_call: TRBV6-4; d_call: -; cdr3_aa: CASSTEYSNQPQHF; cdr3_nt: TGTGCCAGCAGTACAGAATATAGCAATCAGCCCCAGCATTTT
j_call: TRBJ2-5; clone_size: once; v_call: TRBV2; d_call: -; cdr3_aa: CASSKWSPETQYF; cdr3_nt: TGTGCCAGCAGCAAGTGGTCACCAGAGACCCAGTACTTC
j_call: TRBJ2-5; clone_size: -; v_call: TRBV5-1; d_call: -; cdr3_aa: CASSSPGGSQYF; cdr3_nt: TGCGCCAGCAGCTCCCCGGGTGGATCCCAGTACTTC
j_call: TRBJ1-4; clone_size: -; v_call: TRBV3-1/TRBV3-2; d_call: -; cdr3_aa: CASSQSRRREKLFF; cdr3_nt: TGTGCCAGCAGCCAAAGCAGGAGACGTGAAAAACTGTTTTTT
j_call: TRBJ2-1; clone_size: -; v_call: TRBV12-3/TRBV12-4; d_call: -; cdr3_aa: CASSSTVDEQFF; cdr3_nt: TGTGCCAGCAGTTCCACGGTAGATGAGCAGTTCTTC
j_call: TRBJ2-7; clone_size: -; v_call: TRBV30; d_call: -; cdr3_aa: CAWSGQTYEQYF; cdr3_nt: TGTGCCTGGAGTGGACAGACCTACGAGCAGTACTTC
j_call: TRBJ1-2; clone_size: -; v_call: TRBV18; d_call: TRBD1; cdr3_aa: CASSPREAGGASFGGYTF; cdr3_nt: TGTGCCAGCTCACCACGGGAGGCAGGGGGCGCTTCGTTTGGTGGCTACACCTTC
j_call: TRBJ2-7; clone_size: -; v_call: TRBV6-2/TRBV6-3; d_call: -; cdr3_aa: CASSPTVSYEQYF; cdr3_nt: TGTGCCAGCAGCCCGACAGTCTCCTACGAGCAGTACTTC
j_call: TRBJ1-1; clone_size: few; v_call: TRBV2; d_call: -; cdr3_aa: CATKGDAKGVTEAFF; cdr3_nt: TGTGCCACCAAAGGAGACGCCAAAGGGGTCACTGAAGCTTTCTTT
j_call: TRBJ2-5; clone_size: -; v_call: TRBV6-5; d_call: -; cdr3_aa: CASSYLETQYF; cdr3_nt: TGTGCCAGCAGTTATTTAGAGACCCAGTACTTC
j_call: TRBJ1-4; clone_size: few; v_call: TRBV29-1; d_call: -; cdr3_aa: CSVGPGKEKLFF; cdr3_nt: TGCAGCGTTGGGCCAGGGAAGGAGAAACTGTTTTTT
j_call: TRBJ2-5; clone_size: -; v_call: TRBV28; d_call: TRBD2; cdr3_aa: CASSFVLLAGLQETQYF; cdr3_nt: TGTGCCAGCAGTTTTGTACTACTAGCGGGCCTCCAAGAGACCCAGTACTTC
j_call: TRBJ1-2; clone_size: -; v_call: TRBV6-5; d_call: -; cdr3_aa: CASSYTVRAPNYGYTF; cdr3_nt: TGTGCCAGCAGTTACACGGTCAGGGCCCCTAACTATGGCTACACCTTC
j_call: TRBJ1-1; clone_size: -; v_call: TRBV25-1; d_call: -; cdr3_aa: CASRQGNTEAFF; cdr3_nt: TGTGCCAGCAGACAGGGGAACACTGAAGCTTTCTTT
j_call: TRBJ2-1; clone_size: -; v_call: TRBV19; d_call: -; cdr3_aa: CASSMIYMSGGISEQFF; cdr3_nt: TGTGCCAGTAGTATGATTTATATGTCAGGGGGGATAAGCGAGCAGTTCTTC
j_call: TRBJ2-1; clone_size: -; v_call: TRBV6-5; d_call: -; cdr3_aa: CASSYNYNEQFF; cdr3_nt: TGTGCCAGCAGTTACAATTACAATGAGCAGTTCTTC
j_call: TRBJ1-1; clone_size: -; v_call: TRBV12-3/TRBV12-4; d_call: -; cdr3_aa: CASSLVVAFF; cdr3_nt: TGTGCCAGCAGCCTCGTCGTAGCTTTCTTT
j_call: TRBJ1-5; clone_size: once; v_call: TRBV27; d_call: TRBD1; cdr3_aa: CASRNRGNDGNQPQHF; cdr3_nt: TGTGCCAGCAGGAACAGGGGTAATGATGGCAATCAGCCCCAGCATTTT
j_call: TRBJ1-1; clone_size: -; v_call: TRBV21-1; d_call: -; cdr3_aa: CASSKEPGRNTEAFF; cdr3_nt: TGTGCCAGCAGCAAAGAGCCAGGGAGGAACACTGAAGCTTTCTTT
j_call: TRBJ2-4; clone_size: once; v_call: TRBV11-1; d_call: -; cdr3_aa: CASSPGLLAKNIQYF; cdr3_nt: TGTGCCAGCAGCCCGGGATTACTAGCCAAAAACATTCAGTACTTC
j_call: TRBJ2-3; clone_size: -; v_call: TRBV3-1/TRBV3-2; d_call: TRBD2; cdr3_aa: CASSQPAGGPDTQYF; cdr3_nt: TGTGCCAGCAGCCAACCAGCGGGGGGCCCAGATACGCAGTATTTT
j_call: TRBJ1-6; clone_size: -; v_call: TRBV6-5; d_call: -; cdr3_aa: CASYDRTTYNSPLHF; cdr3_nt: TGTGCCAGCTATGACAGGACCACCTATAATTCACCCCTCCACTTT
j_call: TRBJ2-1; clone_size: -; v_call: TRBV9; d_call: -; cdr3_aa: CASSGGLYNEQFF; cdr3_nt: TGTGCCAGCAGCGGAGGACTTTACAATGAGCAGTTCTTC
j_call: TRBJ2-5; clone_size: -; v_call: TRBV15; d_call: -; cdr3_aa: CATSRGGQGETQYF; cdr3_nt: TGTGCCACCAGCAGAGGAGGGCAGGGAGAGACCCAGTACTTC
j_call: TRBJ2-3; clone_size: once; v_call: TRBV29-1; d_call: TRBD2; cdr3_aa: CSVQSGRDRSTDTQYF; cdr3_nt: TGCAGCGTTCAAAGCGGGAGGGATAGGAGCACAGATACGCAGTATTTT